This TCR beta chain was found in a study of T cell responses to AZD1222 COVID-19 vaccine. Study-wide background: Second-dose intervals of approximately 4 or approximately 12 weeks were pooled. Study outcomes and limitations: The donor group comprised mostly white British people and more females; the analysis possibly underestimated clonal diversity. A reported finding is that nearly half of spike-specific TCRs target unmutated variant regions.

To note about this clone: What it binds is unknown.

The data were produced by immunoSEQ multiplex PCR, yet TCRdb's version contains in-frame clones alone and is incomplete. The sample holds 130,000 or so clones, around nine tenths seen once. The starting material was peripheral blood, obtained on day 0 of AZD1222 vaccination. The clonotype originates from an adult in good health.

The CDR3 coding sequence is TGTGCCAGCAGTACCCGAGGGGCGCGGGGTACGCAGTATTTT. This sequence encodes CASSTRGARGTQYF. The gene calls are TRBV6-5 and TRBJ2-3, with D maybe TRBD2 (6 bases). V was pared by 5 bases and J by 8 bases, with 17 bases between. Looked up from germline, CDR1 is MNHEY and CDR2 is SVGAGI. The CDR3 runs 14 residues.